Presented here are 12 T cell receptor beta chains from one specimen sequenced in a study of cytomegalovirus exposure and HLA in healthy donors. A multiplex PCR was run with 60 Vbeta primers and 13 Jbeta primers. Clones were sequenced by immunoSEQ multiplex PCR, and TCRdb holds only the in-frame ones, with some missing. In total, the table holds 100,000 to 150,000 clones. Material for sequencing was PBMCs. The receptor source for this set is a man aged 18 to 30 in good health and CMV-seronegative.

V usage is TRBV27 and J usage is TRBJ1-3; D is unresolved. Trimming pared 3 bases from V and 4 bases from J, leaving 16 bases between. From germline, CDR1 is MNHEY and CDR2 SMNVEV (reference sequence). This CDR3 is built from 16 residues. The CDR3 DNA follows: TGTGCCAGCAGTTTTAGGCGGCCTATTGCGGGAAACACCATATATTTT. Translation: CASSFRRPIAGNTIYF.

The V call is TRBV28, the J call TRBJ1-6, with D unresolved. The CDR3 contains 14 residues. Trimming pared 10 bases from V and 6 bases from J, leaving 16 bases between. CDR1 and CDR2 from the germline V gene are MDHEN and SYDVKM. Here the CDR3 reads CATTPRVSNSPLHF. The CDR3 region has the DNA TGTGCCACCACACCCCGGGTCTCTAATTCACCCCTCCACTTT.

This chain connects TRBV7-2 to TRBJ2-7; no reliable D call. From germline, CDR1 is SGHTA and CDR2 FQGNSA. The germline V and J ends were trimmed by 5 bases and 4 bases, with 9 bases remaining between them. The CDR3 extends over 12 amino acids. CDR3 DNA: TGTGCCAGCAGCACCGACTGGTACGAGCAGTACTTC. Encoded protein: CASSTDWYEQYF.

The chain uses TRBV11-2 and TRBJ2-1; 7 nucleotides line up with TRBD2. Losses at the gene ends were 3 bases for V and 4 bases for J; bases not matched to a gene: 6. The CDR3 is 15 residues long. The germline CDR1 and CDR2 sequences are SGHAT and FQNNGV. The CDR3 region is CASSFRGSLYNEQFF. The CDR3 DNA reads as TGTGCCAGCAGCTTCCGCGGGAGTCTGTACAATGAGCAGTTCTTC.

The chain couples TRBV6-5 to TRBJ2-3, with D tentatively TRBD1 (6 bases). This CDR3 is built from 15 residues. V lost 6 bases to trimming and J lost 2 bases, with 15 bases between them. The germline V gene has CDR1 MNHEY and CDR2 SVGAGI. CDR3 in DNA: TGTGCCAGCAGCCACACAGGGACCTCCACAGATACGCAGTATTTT. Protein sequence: CASSHTGTSTDTQYF.

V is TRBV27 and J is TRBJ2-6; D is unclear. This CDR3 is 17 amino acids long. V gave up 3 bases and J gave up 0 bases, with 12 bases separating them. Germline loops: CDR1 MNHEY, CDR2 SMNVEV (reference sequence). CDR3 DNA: TGTGCCAGCAGTTTCCTCCCCAGTTTCTCTGGGGCCAACGTCCTGACTTTC. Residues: CASSFLPSFSGANVLTF.

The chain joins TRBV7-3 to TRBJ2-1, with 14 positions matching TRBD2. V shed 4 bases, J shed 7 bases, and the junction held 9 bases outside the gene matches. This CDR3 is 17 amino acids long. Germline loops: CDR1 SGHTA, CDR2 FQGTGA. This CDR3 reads CASSSPRTSGGKNEQFF. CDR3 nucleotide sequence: TGTGCCAGCAGCTCCCCCAGGACTAGCGGGGGGAAGAATGAGCAGTTCTTC.

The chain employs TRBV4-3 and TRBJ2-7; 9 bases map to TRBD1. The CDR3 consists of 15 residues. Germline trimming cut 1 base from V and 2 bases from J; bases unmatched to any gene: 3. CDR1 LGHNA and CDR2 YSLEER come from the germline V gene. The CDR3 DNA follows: TGCGCCAGCAGCCAAGCCGGGACAGGGACCTACGAGCAGTACTTC. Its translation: CASSQAGTGTYEQYF.

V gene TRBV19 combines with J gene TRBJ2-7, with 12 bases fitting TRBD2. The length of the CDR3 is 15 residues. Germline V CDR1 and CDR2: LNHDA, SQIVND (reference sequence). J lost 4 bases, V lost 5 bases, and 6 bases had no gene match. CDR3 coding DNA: TGTGCCAGTAGTTCGACTAGCGGGAGACTTTACGAGCAGTACTTC. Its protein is CASSSTSGRLYEQYF. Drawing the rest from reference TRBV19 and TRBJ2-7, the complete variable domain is DGGITQSPKYLFRKEGQNVTLSCEQNLNHDAMYWYRQDPGQGLRLIYYSQIVNDFQKGDIAEGYSVSREKKESFPLTVTSAQKNPTAFYLCASSSTSGRLYEQYFGPGTRLTVT.

DNA for the CDR3: TGCGCCAGCAGCCGTCAGGGTAGCAATCAGCCCCAGCATTTT. This sequence encodes CASSRQGSNQPQHF. This chain links TRBV4-1 with TRBJ1-5; tentatively, D is TRBD1 (5 bases). Trimming cost V 4 bases and J 0 bases, with 7 bases left between them. The CDR3 extends over 14 amino acids. Germline V lookup: CDR1 MGHRA, CDR2 YSYEKL.

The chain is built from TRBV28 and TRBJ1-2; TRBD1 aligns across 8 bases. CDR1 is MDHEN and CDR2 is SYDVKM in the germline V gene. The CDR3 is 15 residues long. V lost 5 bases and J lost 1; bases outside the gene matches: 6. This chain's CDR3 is CASSAPTGVNYGYTF. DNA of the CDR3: TGTGCCAGCAGTGCCCCGACAGGGGTTAACTATGGCTACACCTTC.

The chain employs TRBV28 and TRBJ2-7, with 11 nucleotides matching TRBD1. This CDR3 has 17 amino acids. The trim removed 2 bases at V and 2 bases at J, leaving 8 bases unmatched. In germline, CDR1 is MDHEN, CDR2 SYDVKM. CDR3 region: CASSLGQGAVGAYEQYF. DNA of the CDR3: TGTGCCAGCAGTTTAGGACAGGGGGCCGTCGGGGCCTACGAGCAGTACTTC.